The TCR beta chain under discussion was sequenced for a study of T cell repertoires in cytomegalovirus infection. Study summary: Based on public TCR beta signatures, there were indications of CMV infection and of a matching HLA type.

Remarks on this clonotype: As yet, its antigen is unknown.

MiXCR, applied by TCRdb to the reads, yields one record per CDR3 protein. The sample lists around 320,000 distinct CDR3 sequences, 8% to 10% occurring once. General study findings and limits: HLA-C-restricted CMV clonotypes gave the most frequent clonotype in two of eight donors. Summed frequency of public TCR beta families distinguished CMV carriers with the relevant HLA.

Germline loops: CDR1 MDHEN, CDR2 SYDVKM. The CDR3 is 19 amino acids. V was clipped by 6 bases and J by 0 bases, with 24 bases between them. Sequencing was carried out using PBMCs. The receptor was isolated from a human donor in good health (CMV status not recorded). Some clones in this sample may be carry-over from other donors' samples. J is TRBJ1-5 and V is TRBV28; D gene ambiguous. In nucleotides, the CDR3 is TGTGCCAGCAGATCCGTTAAAGGGTCCGGCAGAGGTAGCAATCAGCCCCAGCATTTT. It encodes CASRSVKGSGRGSNQPQHF.